This passage covers 3 T cell receptor beta chains from one sample sequenced in a study of blood T cell repertoires in COVID-19 (dated by TCRdb to 2020 to 2022). Library method: the immunoSEQ multiplex PCR assay. This immuneACCESS table, as held by TCRdb, lists in-frame sequences with V and J called but not all clones. Of the missing ones, under half trace to an unresolved V gene in checked studies; the others have no known cause. The sample includes approximately 180,000 clones, with 80% to 90% observed a single time. The biggest ten clones account for 9.5% to 15% of the sample. Sequenced input: peripheral blood. These receptors originate from an older woman with COVID-19, enrolled during active disease.

The gene calls are TRBV4-3 and TRBJ1-1; TRBD1 is a possible D gene (6 bases). CDR1 LGHNA and CDR2 YSLEER come from the germline V gene. V shed 0 bases and J shed 8 bases, with 19 bases lying between them. CDR3 length equals 16 residues. CDR3 in amino acids: CASSQDFLSQGSEAFF. The CDR3 DNA follows: TGCGCCAGCAGCCAAGATTTTCTGTCACAGGGAAGCGAAGCTTTCTTT.

The CDR3, as DNA: TGTGCCAGCAGCTCGACAGGAGATTCACCCCTCCACTTT. Its translation is CASSSTGDSPLHF. V and J are TRBV12-3 or TRBV12-4 and TRBJ1-6, with D possibly TRBD1 on 6 matching bases. The CDR3 runs to 13 residues. Trimming pared 6 bases from V and 8 bases from J, leaving 11 bases between.

The rearrangement uses TRBV7-9 and TRBJ2-2, with D possibly being TRBD1 (5 bases). V was pared by 0 bases and J by 2 bases, with 10 bases between. The CDR3 is made up of 16 amino acids. CDR1 is SEHNR, CDR2 FQNEAQ, per germline (reference sequence). CDR3 amino acids: CASSLAHRTNTGELFF. CDR3 bases: TGTGCCAGCAGCTTAGCACACAGGACCAACACCGGGGAGCTGTTTTTT.